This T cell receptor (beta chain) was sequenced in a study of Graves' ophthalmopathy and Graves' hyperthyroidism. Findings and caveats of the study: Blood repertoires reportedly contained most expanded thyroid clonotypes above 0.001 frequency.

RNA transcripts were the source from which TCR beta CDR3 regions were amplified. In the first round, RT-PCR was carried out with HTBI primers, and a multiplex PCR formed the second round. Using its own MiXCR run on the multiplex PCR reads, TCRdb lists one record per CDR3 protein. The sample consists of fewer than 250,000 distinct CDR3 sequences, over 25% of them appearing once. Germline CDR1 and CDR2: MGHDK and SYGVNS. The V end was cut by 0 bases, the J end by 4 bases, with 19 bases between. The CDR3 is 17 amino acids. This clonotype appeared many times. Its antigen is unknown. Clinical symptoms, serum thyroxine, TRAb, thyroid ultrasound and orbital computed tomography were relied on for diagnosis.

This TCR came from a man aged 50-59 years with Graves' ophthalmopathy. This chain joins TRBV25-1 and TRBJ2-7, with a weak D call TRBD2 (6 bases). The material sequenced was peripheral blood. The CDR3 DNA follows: TGTGCCAGCAGTGAATACCCGAACCGGGACTTATCATACGAGCAGTACTTC. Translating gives CASSEYPNRDLSYEQYF.